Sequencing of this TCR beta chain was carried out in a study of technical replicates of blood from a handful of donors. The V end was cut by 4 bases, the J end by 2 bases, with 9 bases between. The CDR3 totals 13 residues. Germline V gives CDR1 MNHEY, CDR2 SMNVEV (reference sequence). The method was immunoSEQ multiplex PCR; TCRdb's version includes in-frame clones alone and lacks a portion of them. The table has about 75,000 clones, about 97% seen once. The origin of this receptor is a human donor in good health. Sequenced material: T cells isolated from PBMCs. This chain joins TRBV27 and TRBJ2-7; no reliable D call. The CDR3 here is CASSSLSAYEQYF. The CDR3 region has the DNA TGTGCCAGCAGTTCTCTTTCCGCCTACGAGCAGTACTTC.